This TCR beta chain was observed in a study of OX40 agonist ivuxolimab in advanced cancers. Study at large: Patient treatment consisted of intravenous ivuxolimab administration every 2 weeks at 0.01 to 10 mg/kg.

This CDR3 is built from 14 residues. The germline V gene has CDR1 MNHNS and CDR2 SASEGT. Trimming removed 7 bases from V and 6 bases from J; junction bases left unmatched: 11. Assay: immunoSEQ multiplex PCR; the TCRdb copy retains only in-frame clones and omits some. The sample holds about 75,000 clones, around 83% seen once. The V call is TRBV6-1, the J call TRBJ1-1, with 7 nucleotides matching TRBD1. The origin of this receptor is an adult with an advanced solid tumor such as melanoma, head and neck, liver or kidney cancer. The sequencing here drew on CD4+ or CD8+ T cells sorted from blood, taken in a trial of the OX40 agonist ivuxolimab. The CDR3 coding sequence is TGTGCCAGCACCTCGAGGAGGGGGCAGGCTGAAGCTTTCTTT. Residues: CASTSRRGQAEAFF.